This T cell receptor (beta chain) was documented in a study of cytomegalovirus exposure and HLA in healthy donors. Study in general: The same platform was used for the 90 to 150 validation repertoires and the approximately 670 first-cohort repertoires, a later analysis reported. The study, taken as a whole, reports: Most TCR sequences proved rare, with some public TCRs found in many donors.

Here immunoSEQ multiplex PCR was the method, and the copy in TCRdb shows in-frame clones only, minus some. Of some 150,000 clones listed, around nine tenths were seen once; the top ten hold roughly 1.5%. Germline CDR1 reads SGHDT; CDR2 reads YYEEEE. CDR3 length: 15 residues. Remarks on this clone: Its antigen is not identified. Its ends do not fully match the called genes, so a read error is possible.

The receptor was derived from a woman aged 25 to 45 in good health and CMV-seronegative. The sample comprised PBMCs. V usage is TRBV5-6 and J usage is TRBJ1-1, with TRBD1 as a possible D gene (6 bases). CDR3 in DNA: TGTGCCAGCACCTTATGGATGGGCTGGGGGCTTCTTCCAACATTT. Translating gives CASTLWMGWGLLPTF.